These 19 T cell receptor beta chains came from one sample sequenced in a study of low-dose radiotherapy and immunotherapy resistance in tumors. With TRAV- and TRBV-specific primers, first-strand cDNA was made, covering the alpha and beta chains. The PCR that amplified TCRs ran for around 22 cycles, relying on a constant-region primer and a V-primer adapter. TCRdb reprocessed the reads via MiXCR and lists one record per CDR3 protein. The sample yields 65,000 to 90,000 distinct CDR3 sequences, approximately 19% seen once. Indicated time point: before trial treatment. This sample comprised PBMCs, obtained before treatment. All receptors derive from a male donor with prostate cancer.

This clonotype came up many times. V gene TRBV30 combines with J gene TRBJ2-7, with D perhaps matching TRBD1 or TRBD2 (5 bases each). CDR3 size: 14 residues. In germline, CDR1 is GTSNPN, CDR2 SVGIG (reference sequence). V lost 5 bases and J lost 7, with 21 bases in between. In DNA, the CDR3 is TGTGCCTGGGCGCCAGGGACGGTTTACGAGGAGCAGTACTTC. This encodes CAWAPGTVYEEQYF.

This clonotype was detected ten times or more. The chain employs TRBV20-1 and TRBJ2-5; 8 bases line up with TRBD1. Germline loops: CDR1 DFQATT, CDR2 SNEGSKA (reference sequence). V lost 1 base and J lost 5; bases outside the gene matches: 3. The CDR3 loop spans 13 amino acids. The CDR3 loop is CSARGTGLETQYF. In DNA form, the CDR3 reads TGCAGTGCTAGAGGGACAGGGCTGGAGACCCAGTACTTC.

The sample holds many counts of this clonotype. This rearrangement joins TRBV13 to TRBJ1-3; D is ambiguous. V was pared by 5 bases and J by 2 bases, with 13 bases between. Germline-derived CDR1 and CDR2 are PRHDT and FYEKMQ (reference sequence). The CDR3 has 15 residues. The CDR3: CASSLSWRPGNTIYF. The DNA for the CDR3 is TGTGCCAGCAGCCTTTCGTGGAGACCTGGAAACACCATATATTTT.

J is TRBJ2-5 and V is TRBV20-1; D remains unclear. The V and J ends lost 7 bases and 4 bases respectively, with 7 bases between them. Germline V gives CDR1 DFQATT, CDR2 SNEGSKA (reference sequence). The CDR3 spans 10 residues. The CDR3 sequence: CSVEIETQYF. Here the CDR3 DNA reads TGCAGTGTGGAGATAGAGACCCAGTACTTC.

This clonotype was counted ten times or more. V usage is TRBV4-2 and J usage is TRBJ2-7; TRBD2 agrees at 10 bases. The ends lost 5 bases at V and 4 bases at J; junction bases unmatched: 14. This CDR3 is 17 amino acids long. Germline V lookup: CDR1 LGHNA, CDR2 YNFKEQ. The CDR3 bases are TGTGCCAGCAGCTTAGGGCCGGGGACTAGCGCGAAATACGAGCAGTACTTC. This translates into CASSLGPGTSAKYEQYF.

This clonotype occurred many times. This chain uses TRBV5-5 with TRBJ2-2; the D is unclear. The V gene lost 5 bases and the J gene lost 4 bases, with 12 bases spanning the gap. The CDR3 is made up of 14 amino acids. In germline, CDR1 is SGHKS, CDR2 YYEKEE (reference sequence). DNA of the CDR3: TGTGCCAGCAGTCAGGCACCGATCACCGGGGAGCTGTTTTTT. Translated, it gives CASSQAPITGELFF.

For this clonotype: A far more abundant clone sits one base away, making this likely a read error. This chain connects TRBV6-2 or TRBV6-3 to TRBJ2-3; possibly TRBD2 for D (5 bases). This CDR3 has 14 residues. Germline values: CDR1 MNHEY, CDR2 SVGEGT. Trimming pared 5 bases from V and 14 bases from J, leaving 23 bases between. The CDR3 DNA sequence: TGTGCCAGCAGTCGCACTAGTAACACCGGGGAGCTGTATTTT. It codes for CASSRTSNTGELYF.

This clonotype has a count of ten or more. CDR3 nucleotides: TGTGCCAGCAAAGGGACAGGGCCTTTTGGCACTGAAGCTTTCTTT. Encoded protein: CASKGTGPFGTEAFF. The chain has TRBV6-5 and TRBJ1-1; 9 nucleotides align to TRBD1. V shed 7 bases and J 4 bases; nucleotides not matched to a gene: 10. The germline CDR1 and CDR2 sequences are MNHEY and SVGAGI. This CDR3 spans 15 amino acids.

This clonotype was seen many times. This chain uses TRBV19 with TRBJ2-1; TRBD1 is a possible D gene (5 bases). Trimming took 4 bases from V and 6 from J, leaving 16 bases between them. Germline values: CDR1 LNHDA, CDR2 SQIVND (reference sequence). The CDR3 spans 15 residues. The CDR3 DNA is TGTGCCAGTAGTACCGGACAAACGCCAGCCAATGAGCAGTTCTTC. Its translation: CASSTGQTPANEQFF.

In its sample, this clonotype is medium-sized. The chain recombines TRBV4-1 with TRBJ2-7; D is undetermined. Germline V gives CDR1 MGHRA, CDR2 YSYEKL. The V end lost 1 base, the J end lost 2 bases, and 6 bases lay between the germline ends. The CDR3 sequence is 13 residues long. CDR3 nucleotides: TGCGCCAGCAGCCAAGGTCCCACCTACGAGCAGTACTTC. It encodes CASSQGPTYEQYF.

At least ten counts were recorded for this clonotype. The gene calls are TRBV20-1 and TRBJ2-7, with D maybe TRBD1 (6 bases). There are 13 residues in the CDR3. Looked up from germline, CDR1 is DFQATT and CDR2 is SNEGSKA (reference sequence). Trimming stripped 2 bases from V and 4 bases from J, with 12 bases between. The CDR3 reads CSARTQGAYEQYF. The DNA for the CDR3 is TGCAGTGCTAGAACACAGGGAGCGTACGAGCAGTACTTC.

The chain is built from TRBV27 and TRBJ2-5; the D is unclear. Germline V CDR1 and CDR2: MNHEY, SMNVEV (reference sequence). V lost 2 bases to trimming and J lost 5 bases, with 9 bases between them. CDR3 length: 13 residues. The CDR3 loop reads CASSLKPHETQYF. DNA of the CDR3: TGTGCCAGCAGTTTAAAACCCCATGAGACCCAGTACTTC.

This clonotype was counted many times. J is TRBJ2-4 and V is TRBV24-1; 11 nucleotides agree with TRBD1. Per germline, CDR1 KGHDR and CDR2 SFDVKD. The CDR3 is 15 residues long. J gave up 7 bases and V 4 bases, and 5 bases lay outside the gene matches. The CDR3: CATSDPGQGVNIQYF. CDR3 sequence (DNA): TGTGCCACCAGTGACCCGGGACAGGGGGTGAACATTCAGTACTTC.

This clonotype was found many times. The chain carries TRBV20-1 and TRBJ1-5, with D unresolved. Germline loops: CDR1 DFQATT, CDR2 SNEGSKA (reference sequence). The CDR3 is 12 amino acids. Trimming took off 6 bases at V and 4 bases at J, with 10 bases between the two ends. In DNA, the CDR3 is TGCAGTGCCTCGATGATGAATCAGCCCCAGCATTTT. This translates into CSASMMNQPQHF.

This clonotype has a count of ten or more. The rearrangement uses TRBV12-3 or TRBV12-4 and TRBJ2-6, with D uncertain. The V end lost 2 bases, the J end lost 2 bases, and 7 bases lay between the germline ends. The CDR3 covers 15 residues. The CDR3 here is CASSLSGTGANVLTF. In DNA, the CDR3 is TGTGCCAGCAGTTTATCGGGCACTGGGGCCAACGTCCTGACTTTC.

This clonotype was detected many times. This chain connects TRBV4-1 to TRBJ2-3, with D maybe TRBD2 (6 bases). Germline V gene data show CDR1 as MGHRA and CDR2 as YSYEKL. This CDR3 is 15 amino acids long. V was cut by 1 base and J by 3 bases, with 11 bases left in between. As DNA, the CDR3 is TGCGCCAGCAGCCAAGGACTAGTTTCTACAGATACGCAGTATTTT. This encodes CASSQGLVSTDTQYF.

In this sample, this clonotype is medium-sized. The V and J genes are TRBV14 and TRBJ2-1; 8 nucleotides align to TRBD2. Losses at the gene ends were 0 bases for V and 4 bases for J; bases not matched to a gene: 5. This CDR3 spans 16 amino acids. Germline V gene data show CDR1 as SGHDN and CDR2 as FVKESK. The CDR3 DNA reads TGTGCCAGCAGCCAAGATAGAACGGGGGGGTACAATGAGCAGTTCTTC. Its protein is CASSQDRTGGYNEQFF. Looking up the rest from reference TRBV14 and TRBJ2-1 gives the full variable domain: EAGVTQFPSHSVIEKGQTVTLRCDPISGHDNLYWYRRVMGKEIKFLLHFVKESKQDESGMPNNRFLAERTGGTYSTLKVQPAELEDSGVYFCASSQDRTGGYNEQFFGPGTRLTVL.

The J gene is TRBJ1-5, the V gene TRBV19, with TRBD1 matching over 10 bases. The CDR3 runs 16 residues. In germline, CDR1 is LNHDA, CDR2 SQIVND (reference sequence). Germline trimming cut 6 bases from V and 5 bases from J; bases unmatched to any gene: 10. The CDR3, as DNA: TGTGCCAGTAGAACCGCGGGACAGGGGAGTCATCAGCCCCAGCATTTT. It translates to CASRTAGQGSHQPQHF. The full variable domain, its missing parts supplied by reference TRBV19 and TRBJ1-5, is DGGITQSPKYLFRKEGQNVTLSCEQNLNHDAMYWYRQDPGQGLRLIYYSQIVNDFQKGDIAEGYSVSREKKESFPLTVTSAQKNPTAFYLCASRTAGQGSHQPQHFGDGTRLSIL.

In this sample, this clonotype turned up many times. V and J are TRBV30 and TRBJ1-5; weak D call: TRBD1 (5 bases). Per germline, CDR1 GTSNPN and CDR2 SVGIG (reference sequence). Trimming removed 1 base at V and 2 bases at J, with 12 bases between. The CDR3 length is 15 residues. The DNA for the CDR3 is TGTGCCTGGAGTGGCCGACAGTTCGGCAATCAGCCCCAGCATTTT. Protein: CAWSGRQFGNQPQHF. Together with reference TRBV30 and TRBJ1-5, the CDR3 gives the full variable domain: SQTIHQWPATLVQPVGSPLSLECTVEGTSNPNLYWYRQAAGRGLQLLFYSVGIGQISSEVPQNLSASRPQDRQFILSSKKLLLSDSGFYLCAWSGRQFGNQPQHFGDGTRLSIL.